The 19 T cell receptor beta chains listed next were all sequenced from one sample in a study of blood T cell repertoires in COVID-19. Some clones are missing from TCRdb's copy, which holds only in-frame ones; the method was immunoSEQ multiplex PCR. This sample carries roughly 670,000 clones, approximately 90% of them seen once, and the ten largest clones take 0.2% to 0.3%. Sequenced input: peripheral blood. These receptor sequences come from a young woman with acute or convalescent COVID-19.

The rearrangement joins TRBV7-8 to TRBJ2-7; D is perhaps TRBD2 (5 bases). The CDR3 is 14 residues long. The germline CDR1 and CDR2 sequences are SGHVS and FQNEAQ. Trimming left V 2 bases short and J 3 bases short, with 11 bases between. The CDR3, as DNA: TGTGCCAGCAGCTTAATCGGAGGCCTCTACGAGCAGTACTTC. Residues: CASSLIGGLYEQYF.

The chain has TRBV5-1 and TRBJ1-2; TRBD1 aligns across 9 bases. The V gene's germline CDR1 is SGHRS and CDR2 YFSETQ. The V gene end was trimmed by 7 bases and the J gene end by 0 bases; junction bases not matched to a gene: 7. The CDR3 has 15 residues. The CDR3 sequence: CASRGQGTPNYGYTF. Here the CDR3 DNA reads TGCGCCAGCCGGGGACAGGGTACCCCTAACTATGGCTACACCTTC.

This clone was counted only a few times. This chain links TRBV6-5 with TRBJ1-2; 7 bases agree with TRBD1. The germline gives CDR1 MNHEY, CDR2 SVGAGI. CDR3 length: 13 amino acids. Losses at the gene ends were 10 bases for V and 2 bases for J; bases not matched to a gene: 7. Here the CDR3 reads CATEVGQNYGYTF. In DNA, the CDR3 is TGTGCCACCGAAGTGGGACAGAACTATGGCTACACCTTC.

About this clone: Other DNA sequences from this sample encode an identical CDR3 as well. The chain combines TRBV9 with TRBJ2-1, with 8 nucleotides matching TRBD2. The CDR3 is 13 residues long. The ends lost 0 bases at V and 7 bases at J; junction bases unmatched: 0. Per germline, CDR1 SGDLS and CDR2 YYNGEE. CDR3 DNA: TGTGCCAGCAGCGTAGCGGGGGGGAATGAGCAGTTCTTC. Its protein is CASSVAGGNEQFF.

This chain links TRBV7-9 with TRBJ2-3, with 9 bases fitting TRBD1. Germline assignment: CDR1 SEHNR and CDR2 FQNEAQ (reference sequence). Trimming at V came to 5 bases and at J to 5 bases, leaving 14 bases not matched to a gene. The CDR3 is 17 residues long. DNA for the CDR3: TGTGCCAGCAGCCCCTGGACAGGGGTTATATGGGAAGATACGCAGTATTTT. It codes for CASSPWTGVIWEDTQYF.

The genes are TRBV9 and TRBJ1-3; D is unclear. The germline V and J ends were trimmed by 3 bases and 2 bases, with 12 bases remaining between them. CDR3 length: 15 amino acids. CDR1 and CDR2 (germline): SGDLS, YYNGEE. The CDR3 sequence: CASSAEEGAGNTIYF. CDR3 nucleotide sequence: TGTGCCAGCAGCGCGGAGGAAGGCGCTGGAAACACCATATATTTT.

The chain uses TRBV6-2 or TRBV6-3 and TRBJ1-5; TRBD1 aligns across 8 bases. With 4 bases clipped from V and 5 bases from J, the junction kept 10 bases outside the gene matches. The germline V gene encodes CDR1 MNHEY and CDR2 SVGEGT. CDR3 size: 16 residues. CDR3 nucleotides: TGTGCCAGCAGTTGGCGACAGGGGAGTATGGATCAGCCCCAGCATTTT. As protein: CASSWRQGSMDQPQHF.

This clone was seen a single time. The chain carries TRBV5-1 and TRBJ2-3, with 8 nucleotides matching TRBD2. The ends lost 6 bases at V and 4 bases at J; junction bases unmatched: 10. CDR3 length equals 15 residues. Germline V gene data show CDR1 as SGHRS and CDR2 as YFSETQ. CDR3 residues: CASKREGIPPDTQYF. In nucleotides, the CDR3 is TGCGCCAGCAAACGGGAGGGAATCCCCCCAGATACGCAGTATTTT.

The V gene is TRBV10-3, the J gene TRBJ1-2; TRBD1 might be the D (6 bases). CDR3 length: 14 amino acids. Trimming left V 3 bases short and J 2 bases short, with 10 bases between. Looked up from germline, CDR1 is ENHRY and CDR2 is SYGVKD. The CDR3 coding sequence is TGTGCCATCAGTGACCAGGGGCCCAACTATGGCTACACCTTC. Residues: CAISDQGPNYGYTF.

A few counts support this clone. The V call is TRBV24-1, the J call TRBJ2-7, with 9 bases identical to TRBD1. Germline values: CDR1 KGHDR, CDR2 SFDVKD. J lost 0 bases, V lost 2 bases, and 10 bases had no gene match. CDR3 length equals 18 residues. CDR3 residues: CATSDSRAAGQGSYEQYF. The CDR3 DNA sequence: TGTGCCACCAGTGATTCAAGGGCGGCGGGACAGGGCTCCTACGAGCAGTACTTC.

The count of this clone is one. The genes are TRBV6-2 or TRBV6-3 and TRBJ1-3; possible D gene TRBD1, 6 bases. In germline, CDR1 is MNHEY, CDR2 SVGEGT. The CDR3 is 19 amino acids. Trimming removed 0 bases at V and 0 bases at J, with 18 bases between. The CDR3: CASSYSLSDRTPSGNTIYF. DNA for the CDR3: TGTGCCAGCAGTTACTCGTTGTCTGACAGGACTCCCTCTGGAAACACCATATATTTT.

CDR3 sequence reads: CASSLSAGGREQYF. The CDR3 bases are TGTGCCAGCAGCTTAAGTGCGGGGGGGCGCGAGCAGTACTTC. This chain joins TRBV7-8 and TRBJ2-7, with TRBD2 matching 9 bases. The CDR3 has 14 amino acids. J was trimmed by 6 bases and V by 2 bases; bases with no gene match: 5. From germline, CDR1 is SGHVS and CDR2 FQNEAQ. The full variable domain, rest sourced from reference TRBV7-8 and TRBJ2-7, is GAGVSQSPRYKVAKRGQDVALRCDPISGHVSLFWYQQALGQGPEFLTYFQNEAQLDKSGLPSDRFFAERPEGSVSTLKIQRTQQEDSAVYLCASSLSAGGREQYFGPGTRLTVT.

This clone is a singleton in its sample. V and J are TRBV4-3 and TRBJ1-2; TRBD1 is a possible D gene (5 bases). CDR1 is LGHNA, CDR2 YSLEER, per germline. Trimming took off 0 bases at V and 7 bases at J, with 9 bases between the two ends. This CDR3 spans 13 amino acids. CDR3: CASSQDLTGGYTF. As DNA, the CDR3 is TGCGCCAGCAGCCAAGATCTCACAGGTGGCTACACCTTC.

The chain employs TRBV6-2 or TRBV6-3 and TRBJ1-4; D remains ambiguous. With 5 bases removed from V and 4 bases from J, the gap between germline ends came to 11 bases. CDR1 is MNHEY and CDR2 is SVGEGT in the germline V gene. This CDR3 is 14 amino acids long. The CDR3: CASSNGELNEKLFF. CDR3 DNA sequence: TGTGCCAGCAGTAACGGGGAACTTAATGAAAAACTGTTTTTT.

CDR3 nucleotide sequence: TGTGCCGGCGGGACGTACGTGAACACTGAAGCTTTCTTT. This translates into CAGGTYVNTEAFF. The V call is TRBV6-6, the J call TRBJ1-1, with a tentative D call TRBD1 (5 bases). Trimming cost V 11 bases and J 0 bases, with 13 bases left between them. Germline CDR1 is MNHNY and CDR2 is SVGAGI (reference sequence). The CDR3 is made up of 13 amino acids.

The V and J genes are TRBV6-2 or TRBV6-3 and TRBJ2-7; 12 bases align to TRBD2. There are 16 residues in the CDR3. V was clipped by 5 bases and J by 3 bases; unmatched bases: 8. CDR1 is MNHEY, CDR2 SVGEGT, per germline. Written as DNA, the CDR3 is TGTGCCAGCAGTCGGACTAGCGGGGCCTTGGGCTACGAGCAGTACTTC. It codes for CASSRTSGALGYEQYF.

The CDR3 coding sequence is TGTGCCAGCAGCCCCCTAGGGGCCGGTCAGCCCCAGCATTTT. This gives the protein CASSPLGAGQPQHF. The chain couples TRBV6-5 to TRBJ1-5; D may be TRBD1 (5 bases). Trimming shortened V by 6 bases and J by 6 bases, and 15 bases separated the two germline ends. This CDR3 comprises 14 residues. Germline CDR1 is MNHEY and CDR2 is SVGAGI.

The chain uses TRBV12-3 or TRBV12-4 and TRBJ1-3, with TRBD1 as a possible D gene (5 bases). This CDR3 is built from 13 residues. V was cut by 7 bases and J by 3 bases, with 10 bases left in between. Written as DNA, the CDR3 is TGTGCCAGCACCAGGGACTTTGGAAACACCATATATTTT. Translated: CASTRDFGNTIYF.

The gene calls are TRBV28 and TRBJ1-2, with a possible D match to TRBD1 (6 bases). The germline gives CDR1 MDHEN, CDR2 SYDVKM. The CDR3 consists of 15 residues. Trimming shortened V by 2 bases and J by 3 bases, and 13 bases separated the two germline ends. In nucleotides, the CDR3 is TGTGCCAGCAGTTTAGGGGGCAATCGGGACTATGGCTACACCTTC. Amino acids: CASSLGGNRDYGYTF.